The T cell receptor beta chain under discussion was sequenced for a study of blood T cell repertoires in COVID-19. This clone was observed a single time. Profiling relied on immunoSEQ multiplex PCR, and the TCRdb table lists in-frame clones only, not all of them. Of 40,000 or so clones listed, 80% to 90% were seen once; the top ten hold 7.5% to 10%. The CDR3 is 15 amino acids. The germline V gene encodes CDR1 LGHNA and CDR2 YNFKEQ. V shed 0 bases, J shed 5 bases, and the junction held 1 base outside the gene matches. This receptor was identified in a man aged 60 to 69 with active COVID-19. Material: peripheral blood. The gene calls are TRBV4-2 and TRBJ1-4; 9 bases are shared with TRBD1. CDR3 DNA: TGTGCCAGCAGCCAAGATGGGACAGGGAATGAAAAACTGTTTTTT. Protein: CASSQDGTGNEKLFF.